What follows describes a single TCR beta chain. This entry belongs to a study of blood T cell repertoires in COVID-19. Per the study methods: Amplification with reference gene primers provided the estimates of nucleated cell counts. Clones were read by immunoSEQ multiplex PCR, and TCRdb kept only the in-frame ones, dropping some. The D gene and trimming were derived from the DNA, and the V and J assignments and clone size from that table. The sample includes 150,000 to 200,000 clones, about 87% of them seen just once. Material: peripheral blood. The receptor comes from a woman between 70 and 85 years old with COVID-19, enrolled during active disease.

The chain's CDR3 is CASSGENSNQPQHF. CDR3 sequence (DNA): TGTGCCAGCTCAGGAGAAAATAGCAATCAGCCCCAGCATTTT. V and J are TRBV18 and TRBJ1-5, with D hard to call. Germline V gene sequence: CDR1 KGHSH, CDR2 LQKENI. The ends were cut back, 5 bases at V and 0 bases at J, with 8 bases in the middle. CDR3 length equals 14 residues.